The rows below give T cell receptor beta chains drawn from one sample of a study of T cells after yellow fever vaccination. MiXCR, applied by TCRdb to the 5' RACE reads, yields one record per CDR3 protein. Counted here are roughly 520,000 distinct CDR3 sequences, 21% occurring once; the ten biggest clones make up roughly 16%. The starting material was PBMCs, obtained approximately 20 days after the first yellow fever vaccination. The source of these receptors is a man aged 18 to 35 who received the YFV17D yellow fever vaccine. Both conserved end residues are part of each CDR3. The D gene is left open where the match is weak.

V gene,CDR3 length,D gene,CDR3 protein
TRBV7-2,15,TRBD2,CASSLLSGGSDEQFF
TRBV20-1,15,.,CSALLGVRVYNEQFF
TRBV5-1,14,.,CASSLVGNTGELFF
TRBV6-5,13,TRBD2,CASSYIAGETQYF
TRBV4-1,17,TRBD2,CASSLMGGRALGNEQFF
TRBV20-1,15,.,CSARGGIIYNSPLHF
TRBV11-1,14,TRBD1,CASSLSGQASPLHF
TRBV3-1,15,.,CASSQDGDRTNTIYF
TRBV5-1,14,.,CASSLVRGNYGYTF
TRBV4-1,15,.,CASSRTLAWGNEQFF
TRBV4-2,16,.,CASSQEMGGRNQPQRF
TRBV13,11,.,CASSFSYGYTF
TRBV29-1,12,.,CSVEVGGETQYF
TRBV6-5,15,.,CASSYSASGAITQYF
TRBV29-1,14,TRBD2,CSTDAGGGTDTQYF
TRBV19,15,.,CASSIGASPTIEQYF
TRBV7-9,16,.,CASAGLAGAATGELFF
TRBV6-1,15,.,CASKLTPLITDTQYF
TRBV2,14,TRBD2,CASSASGGGETQYF
TRBV20-1,14,TRBD2,CSAPTAGGTDTQYF
TRBV20-1,14,.,CSARDGGARSPLHF
TRBV20-1,14,.,CSASLGGGIDEQFF
TRBV7-3,13,.,CASSPQMDTEAFF
TRBV15,16,TRBD1,CATSRGGTGAYNEQFF
TRBV20-1,11,TRBD1,CSARTGALAFF
TRBV30,10,.,CAALEPGYTF
TRBV10-3,13,TRBD1,CAISGWDSAEAFF
TRBV6-5,16,.,CASSHSNLVGANVLTF
TRBV28,14,TRBD1,CASSFTGGGNTIYF
TRBV18,12,.,CASSPPPDTQYF
TRBV19,12,.,CASSSPPGRYTF
TRBV20-1,15,TRBD1,CSFPLAGQGNTEAFF
TRBV10-3,12,.,CATRQRNQPQHF
TRBV6-6,12,TRBD2,CASTLAGETQYF
TRBV11-3,14,.,CASSPPGLSNEQFF
TRBV7-6,19,TRBD2,CASSPSGDSHNLGGETQYF
TRBV20-1,16,TRBD2,CSAQSPSGGVGDTQYF
TRBV5-6,17,.,CASSRSGARPTTDTQYF
TRBV12-3/TRBV12-4,14,TRBD2,CASSSLAGGETQYF
TRBV6-2/TRBV6-3,15,.,CASTQPGAGANVLTF
TRBV6-5,12,.,CASRKVGREQFF
TRBV4-3,12,.,CASSQVQYEQYF
TRBV7-2,15,.,CASSSPLIVGSPLHF
TRBV7-2,15,.,CASSLAHGGSGGYTF
TRBV7-6,16,.,CASSWKVGSSYNEQFF
TRBV5-1,13,.,CASSATGVGGYTF
TRBV4-3,16,TRBD1,CASSQRGTGGTGELFF
TRBV27,14,.,CASSLIGVAEKLFF
TRBV19,15,TRBD2,CASSSVAGAVDTQYF
TRBV29-1,13,TRBD1,CSVEDRSQETQYF
TRBV6-5,16,TRBD1,CASSYSTRTGRNTIYF
TRBV4-3,14,.,CASSQRQYTDTQYF
TRBV19,15,TRBD1,CASSPKTGYGTEAFF
TRBV7-2,14,.,CASRQRVSTDTQYF
TRBV12-3/TRBV12-4,14,.,CASSSREGGNTIYF
TRBV28,16,TRBD2,CASRTLLAGAYNEQFF
TRBV7-9,12,.,CASSFLQETQYF
TRBV10-3,14,TRBD1,CAISGDRNNQPQHF
TRBV19,20,TRBD2,CASSIEGPGLAGGPLNEQFF
TRBV7-2,15,.,CASSLPQGRGYEQFF